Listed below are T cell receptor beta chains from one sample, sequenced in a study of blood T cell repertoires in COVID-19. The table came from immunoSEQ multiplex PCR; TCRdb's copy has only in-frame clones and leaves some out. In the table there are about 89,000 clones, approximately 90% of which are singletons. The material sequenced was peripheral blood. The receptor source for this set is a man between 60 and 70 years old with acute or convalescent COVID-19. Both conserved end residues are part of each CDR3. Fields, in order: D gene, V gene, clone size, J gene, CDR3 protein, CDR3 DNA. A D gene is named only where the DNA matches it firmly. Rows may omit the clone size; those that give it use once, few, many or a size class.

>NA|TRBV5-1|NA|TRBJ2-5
CASSLDPLGTQYF
TGCGCCAGCAGCTTGGATCCGCTCGGGACCCAGTACTTC
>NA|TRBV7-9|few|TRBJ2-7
CASSRGSTYEQYF
TGTGCCAGCAGCCGAGGTTCGACCTACGAGCAGTACTTC
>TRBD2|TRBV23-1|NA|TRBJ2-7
CASSQVSSGGRGYEQYF
TGCGCCAGCAGTCAAGTCTCTAGCGGGGGTAGGGGCTACGAGCAGTACTTC
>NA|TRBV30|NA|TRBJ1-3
CAWTVGLPSSGNTIYF
TGTGCCTGGACCGTCGGACTCCCGAGCTCTGGAAACACCATATATTTT
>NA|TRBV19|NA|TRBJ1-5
CASSISRNSNQPQHF
TGTGCCAGTAGTATAAGCAGGAATAGCAATCAGCCCCAGCATTTT
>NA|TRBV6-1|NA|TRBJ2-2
CASSDPAAIGTGELFF
TGTGCCAGCAGTGATCCGGCTGCCATCGGGACCGGGGAGCTGTTTTTT
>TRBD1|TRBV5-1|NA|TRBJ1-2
CASSYGQGGYGYTF
TGCGCCAGCAGCTATGGACAGGGAGGCTATGGCTACACCTTC
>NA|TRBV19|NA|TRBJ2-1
CASSIQWSSYNEQFF
TGTGCCAGTAGTATTCAGTGGAGCTCCTACAATGAGCAGTTCTTC
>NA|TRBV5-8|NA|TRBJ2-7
CASSLVGAGVEQYF
TGTGCCAGCAGCTTGGTAGGGGCAGGGGTCGAGCAGTACTTC
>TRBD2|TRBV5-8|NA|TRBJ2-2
CASSTLAGGILDTGELFF
TGTGCCAGCAGCACCCTAGCGGGAGGGATTTTGGACACCGGGGAGCTGTTTTTT
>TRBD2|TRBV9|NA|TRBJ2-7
CASSVGPAGVYDEQYF
TGTGCCAGCAGCGTAGGACCAGCGGGAGTTTATGACGAGCAGTACTTC
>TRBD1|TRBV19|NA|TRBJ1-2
CASSRTGRNNYGYTF
TGTGCCAGTAGTCGGACAGGGAGAAATAACTATGGCTACACCTTC
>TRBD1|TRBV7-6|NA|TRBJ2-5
CASSLSGTGFQETQYF
TGTGCCAGCAGCTTATCCGGGACAGGGTTTCAAGAGACCCAGTACTTC
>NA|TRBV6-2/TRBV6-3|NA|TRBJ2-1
CASSYGLALNEQFF
TGTGCCAGCAGTTACGGGCTAGCCCTCAATGAGCAGTTCTTC
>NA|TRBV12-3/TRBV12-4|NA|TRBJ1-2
CASSYLETGAYTF
TGTGCCAGCAGTTACCTAGAGACAGGCGCCTACACCTTC
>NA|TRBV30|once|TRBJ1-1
CAWSKTVTGEAFF
TGTGCCTGGAGCAAGACAGTCACAGGCGAAGCTTTCTTT
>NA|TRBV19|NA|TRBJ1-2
CASSMTFGYTF
TGTGCCAGTAGTATGACTTTTGGCTACACCTTC
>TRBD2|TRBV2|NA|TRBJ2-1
CASRVSPGGEQFF
TGTGCCAGCAGAGTCTCCCCGGGGGGTGAGCAGTTCTTC
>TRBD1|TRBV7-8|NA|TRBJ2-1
CASSLGRTGYNEQFF
TGTGCCAGCAGCTTAGGAAGGACAGGCTACAATGAGCAGTTCTTC
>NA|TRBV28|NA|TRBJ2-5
CASSPTGGGWETQYF
TGTGCCAGCAGCCCGACTGGAGGAGGGTGGGAGACCCAGTACTTC
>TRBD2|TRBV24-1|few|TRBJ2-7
CATSSREGSSYEQYF
TGTGCCACCAGTTCACGGGAGGGGAGCTCCTACGAGCAGTACTTC
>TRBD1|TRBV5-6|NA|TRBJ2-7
CASSFGQGRYEQYF
TGTGCCAGCAGCTTCGGACAGGGAAGGTACGAGCAGTACTTC
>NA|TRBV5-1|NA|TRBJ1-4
CASSQDTGSYEKLFF
TGCGCCAGCAGCCAGGACACAGGGAGTTATGAAAAACTGTTTTTT
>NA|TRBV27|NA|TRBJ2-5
CASSHAALETQYF
TGTGCCAGCTCCCATGCGGCCCTAGAAACCCAGTACTTC
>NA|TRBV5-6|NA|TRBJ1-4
CASTGHLATNEKLFF
TGTGCCAGCACCGGACACCTTGCAACTAATGAAAAACTGTTTTTT
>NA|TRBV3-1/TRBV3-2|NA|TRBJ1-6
CASSQDPSVSPLHF
TGTGCCAGCAGCCAAGACCCCAGCGTTTCACCCCTCCACTTT
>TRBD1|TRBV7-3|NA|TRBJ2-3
CASSPSGTGGADTQYF
TGTGCCAGCAGCCCCTCCGGGACAGGGGGTGCAGATACGCAGTATTTT
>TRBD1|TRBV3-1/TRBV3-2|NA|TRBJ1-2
CASSQGQGSYGYTF
TGTGCCAGCAGCCAAGGACAGGGGAGCTATGGCTACACCTTC
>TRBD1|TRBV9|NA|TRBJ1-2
CASSGRDSTNYGYTF
TGTGCCAGCAGCGGGCGGGACAGTACTAACTATGGCTACACCTTC
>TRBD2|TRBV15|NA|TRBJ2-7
CATSRDIRVAGGPHYEQYF
TGTGCCACCAGCAGAGATATTCGGGTAGCGGGAGGGCCCCACTACGAGCAGTACTTC
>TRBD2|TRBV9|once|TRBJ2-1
CASSPPGLAGHNEQFF
TGTGCCAGCAGCCCACCGGGACTAGCGGGTCACAATGAGCAGTTCTTC
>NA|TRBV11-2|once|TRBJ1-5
CASSLSGVNQPQHF
TGTGCCAGCAGCCTTTCGGGTGTAAATCAGCCCCAGCATTTT
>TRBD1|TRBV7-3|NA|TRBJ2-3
CASSPDRGFTDTQYF
TGTGCCAGCAGCCCGGACAGGGGATTCACAGATACGCAGTATTTT
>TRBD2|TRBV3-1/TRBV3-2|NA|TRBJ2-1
CASSQDSGGGAKNEQFF
TGTGCCAGCAGCCAAGATAGTGGCGGGGGGGCCAAGAATGAGCAGTTCTTC
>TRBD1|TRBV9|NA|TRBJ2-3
CASSVWGQGSDTQYF
TGTGCCAGCAGCGTCTGGGGACAGGGTTCAGATACGCAGTATTTT
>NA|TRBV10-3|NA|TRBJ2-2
CAISGGLNTGELFF
TGTGCCATCAGTGGGGGACTCAACACCGGGGAGCTGTTTTTT
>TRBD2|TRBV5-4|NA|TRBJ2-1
CASSPGTSGGWLFYNEQFF
TGTGCCAGCAGCCCCGGGACTAGCGGGGGGTGGCTTTTTTACAATGAGCAGTTCTTC
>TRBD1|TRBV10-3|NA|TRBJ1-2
CAIRTTGGLYGYTF
TGTGCCATCAGAACGACAGGGGGACTCTATGGCTACACCTTC
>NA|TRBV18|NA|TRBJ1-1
CASTTQRTALNTEAFF
TGTGCCAGCACTACTCAGCGGACAGCACTGAACACTGAAGCTTTCTTT
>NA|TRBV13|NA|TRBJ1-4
CASSLVQEKLFF
TGTGCCAGCAGCTTGGTCCAGGAAAAACTGTTTTTT
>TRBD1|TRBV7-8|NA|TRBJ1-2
CASSEGQNRVSGYTF
TGTGCCAGCAGCGAGGGACAGAATCGCGTGAGTGGCTACACCTTC
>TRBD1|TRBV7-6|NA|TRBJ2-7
CASSGQGGPYEQYF
TGTGCCAGCAGCGGACAGGGGGGCCCCTACGAGCAGTACTTC
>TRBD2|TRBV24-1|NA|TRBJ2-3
CATSDRIAGSTDTQYF
TGTGCCACCAGTGACCGAATAGCGGGGAGCACAGATACGCAGTATTTT
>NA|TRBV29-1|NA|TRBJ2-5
CSVRTAPQETQYF
TGCAGCGTCCGGACAGCTCCCCAAGAGACCCAGTACTTC
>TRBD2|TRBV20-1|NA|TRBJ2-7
CSASVAGKRYF
TGCAGTGCTAGCGTAGCGGGAAAGAGGTACTTC
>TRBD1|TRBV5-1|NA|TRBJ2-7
CASTPGGYEQYF
TGCGCCAGCACCCCAGGGGGCTACGAGCAGTACTTC
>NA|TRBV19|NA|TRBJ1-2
CASSIGPTDYGYTF
TGTGCCAGTAGTATAGGCCCAACAGACTATGGCTACACCTTC
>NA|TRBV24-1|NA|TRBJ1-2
CATSDRAGDYGYTF
TGTGCCACCAGTGATCGTGCAGGGGACTATGGCTACACCTTC
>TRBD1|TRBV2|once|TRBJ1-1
CASSGAGGKNTEAFF
TGTGCCAGCAGTGGGGCAGGGGGCAAGAACACTGAAGCTTTCTTT
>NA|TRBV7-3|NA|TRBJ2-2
CASSLNTFTGELFF
TGTGCCAGCAGCTTAAACACCTTCACCGGGGAGCTGTTTTTT